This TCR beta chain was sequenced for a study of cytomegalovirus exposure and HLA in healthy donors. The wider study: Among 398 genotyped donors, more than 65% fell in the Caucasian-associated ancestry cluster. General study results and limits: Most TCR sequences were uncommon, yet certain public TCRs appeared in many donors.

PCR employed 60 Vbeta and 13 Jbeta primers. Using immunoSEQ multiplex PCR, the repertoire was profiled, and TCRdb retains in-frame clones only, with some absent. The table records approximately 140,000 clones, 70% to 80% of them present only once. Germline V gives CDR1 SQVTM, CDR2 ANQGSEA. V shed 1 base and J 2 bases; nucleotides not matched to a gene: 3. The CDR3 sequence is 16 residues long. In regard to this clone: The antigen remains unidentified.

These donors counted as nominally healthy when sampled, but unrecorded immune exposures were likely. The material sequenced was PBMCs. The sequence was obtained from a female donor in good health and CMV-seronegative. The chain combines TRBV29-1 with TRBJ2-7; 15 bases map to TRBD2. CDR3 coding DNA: TGCAGCGTTGAAGGGGGACTAGCGGGAGGAACCTACGAGCAGTACTTC. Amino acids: CSVEGGLAGGTYEQYF.